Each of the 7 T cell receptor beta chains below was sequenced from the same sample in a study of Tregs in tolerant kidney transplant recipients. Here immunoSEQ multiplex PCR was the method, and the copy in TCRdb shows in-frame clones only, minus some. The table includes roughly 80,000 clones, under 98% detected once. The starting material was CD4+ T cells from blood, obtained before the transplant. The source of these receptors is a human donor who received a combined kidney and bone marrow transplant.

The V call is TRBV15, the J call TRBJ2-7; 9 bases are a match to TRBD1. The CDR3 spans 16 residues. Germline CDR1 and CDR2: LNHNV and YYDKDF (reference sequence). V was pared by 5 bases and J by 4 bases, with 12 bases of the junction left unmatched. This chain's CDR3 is CATSAGQGTGRYEQYF. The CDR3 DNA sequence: TGTGCCACCAGCGCTGGACAGGGGACAGGGCGTTACGAGCAGTACTTC. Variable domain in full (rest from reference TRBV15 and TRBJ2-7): DAMVIQNPRYQVTQFGKPVTLSCSQTLNHNVMYWYQQKSSQAPKLLFHYYDKDFNNEADTPDNFQSRRPNTSFCFLDIRSPGLGDTAMYLCATSAGQGTGRYEQYFGPGTRLTVT.

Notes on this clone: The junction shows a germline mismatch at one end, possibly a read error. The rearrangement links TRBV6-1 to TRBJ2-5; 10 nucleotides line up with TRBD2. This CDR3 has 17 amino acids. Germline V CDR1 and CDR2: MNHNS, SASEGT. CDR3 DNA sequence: TGTGCCGGCAGTGAACCCCTAGCGGGGGCCGGAGTGGGGACCCAGTACTTC. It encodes CAGSEPLAGAGVGTQYF.

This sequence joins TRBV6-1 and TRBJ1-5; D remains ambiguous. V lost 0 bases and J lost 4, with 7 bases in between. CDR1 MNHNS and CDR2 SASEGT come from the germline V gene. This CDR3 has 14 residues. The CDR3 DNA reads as TGTGCCAGCAGTGAAGCAATCCTTAATCAGCCCCAGCATTTT. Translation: CASSEAILNQPQHF.

CDR3 nucleotide sequence: TGCAGCGTTGAACAAGTGGCAGGGGGCTCGGAGACCCAGTACTTC. Translation: CSVEQVAGGSETQYF. V is TRBV29-1 and J is TRBJ2-5; 8 nucleotides match TRBD1. Germline V gene data show CDR1 as SQVTM and CDR2 as ANQGSEA. The CDR3 contains 15 residues. V was pared by 2 bases and J by 5 bases, with 10 bases of the junction left unmatched.

CDR3 in DNA: TGTGCCAGCCTACTAGCGGGGGGGCGATTCACCGAGCAGTACTTC. Protein product: CASLLAGGRFTEQYF. The chain combines TRBV7-9 with TRBJ2-7; 13 nucleotides agree with TRBD2. Germline loops: CDR1 SEHNR, CDR2 FQNEAQ (reference sequence). V gave up 8 bases and J gave up 6 bases; unmatched junction bases: 10. The CDR3 covers 15 residues.

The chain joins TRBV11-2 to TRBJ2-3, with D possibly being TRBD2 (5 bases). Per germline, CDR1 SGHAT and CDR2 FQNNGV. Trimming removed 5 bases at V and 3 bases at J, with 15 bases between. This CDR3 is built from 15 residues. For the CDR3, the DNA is TGTGCCAGCAGCCTGGAGCGGCTGGGGACAGATACGCAGTATTTT. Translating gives CASSLERLGTDTQYF.

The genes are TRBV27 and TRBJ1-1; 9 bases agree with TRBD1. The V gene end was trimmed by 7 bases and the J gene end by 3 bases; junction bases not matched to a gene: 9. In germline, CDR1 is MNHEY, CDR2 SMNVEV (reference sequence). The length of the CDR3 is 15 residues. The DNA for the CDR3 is TGTGCCAGCATCAGACCGGGACAGGGTCACACTGAAGCTTTCTTT. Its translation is CASIRPGQGHTEAFF.